These 21 T cell receptor beta chains share one sample of origin, sequenced in a study of graft-versus-host responses after intestinal transplantation. Only in-frame clones appear in the TCRdb table, and some are missing; sequencing was by immunoSEQ multiplex PCR. The sample shows 8,500 to 11,000 clones, under 35% of them seen only once. The sample was alloreactive CD4+ T cells from a mixed lymphocyte reaction culture, taken before transplantation. As for subset: CFSE-low proliferating T cells sorted from roughly six-day pre-transplant mixed lymphocyte reaction (GvH or HvG direction). The source is a human patient who was an organ donor for intestinal transplantation.

The CDR3 coding sequence is TGTGCCAGGGATGGGGATCAGCCCCAGCATTTT. It encodes CARDGDQPQHF. V usage is TRBV6-1 and J usage is TRBJ1-5; D unresolved. Germline assignment: CDR1 MNHNS and CDR2 SASEGT. The CDR3 has 11 amino acids. With 9 bases removed from V and 5 bases from J, the gap between germline ends came to 8 bases.

The chain combines TRBV7-3 with TRBJ2-3, with a weak D call TRBD2 (5 bases). V lost 5 bases to trimming and J lost 6 bases, with 9 bases between them. This CDR3 is 12 amino acids long. CDR1 and CDR2 from the germline V gene are SGHTA and FQGTGA. CDR3 sequence reads: CASSGGSDTQYF. The CDR3 DNA sequence: TGTGCCAGCAGCGGCGGGTCCGATACGCAGTATTTT.

The rearrangement links TRBV6-1 to TRBJ2-7, with TRBD2 as a possible D gene (7 bases). The V and J ends lost 6 bases and 3 bases respectively, with 15 bases between them. Germline assignment: CDR1 MNHNS and CDR2 SASEGT. This CDR3 is 14 amino acids long. The CDR3 loop reads CASRQGGGLYEQYF. CDR3 DNA: TGTGCCAGCAGGCAAGGGGGGGGGCTCTACGAGCAGTACTTC.

The chain's CDR3 is CASSLGTFGANVLTF. For the CDR3, the DNA is TGTGCCAGTAGTCTCGGGACGTTTGGGGCCAACGTCCTGACTTTC. V and J are TRBV19 and TRBJ2-6; possibly TRBD1 or TRBD2 for D (5 bases each). Trimming shortened V by 5 bases and J by 3 bases, and 11 bases separated the two germline ends. CDR1 and CDR2 from the germline V gene are LNHDA and SQIVND (reference sequence). The CDR3 consists of 15 residues.

This clone was counted a few times. The junction departs from germline at one end; a sequencing error may be responsible. The CDR3 DNA reads as TGTGCCATCAGTGATAACCGACAGGGAAATTCACCCCTCCACTTT. It is translated as CAISDNRQGNSPLHF. The chain joins TRBV6-6 to TRBJ1-6, with 7 bases matching TRBD1. The CDR3 consists of 15 residues. Germline V gives CDR1 MNHNY, CDR2 SVGAGI (reference sequence).

This clone appeared once. For the CDR3, the DNA is TGCGCCAGCAGCTTGGAGGATACGCAGTATTTT. The encoded protein is CASSLEDTQYF. The chain employs TRBV5-1 and TRBJ2-3; D is undetermined. With 0 bases removed from V and 6 bases from J, the gap between germline ends came to 2 bases. This CDR3 has 11 residues. Germline V gene lookup returns CDR1 SGHRS and CDR2 YFSETQ.

The chain carries TRBV7-9 and TRBJ1-6; no clear D gene. Trimming shortened V by 1 base and J by 0 bases, and 4 bases separated the two germline ends. Germline V gene sequence: CDR1 SEHNR, CDR2 FQNEAQ (reference sequence). This CDR3 is built from 15 residues. Written as DNA, the CDR3 is TGTGCCAGCAGCTTAGGAGTCTCCTATAATTCACCCCTCCACTTT. It translates to CASSLGVSYNSPLHF.

This clone has just a few counts. V is TRBV28 and J is TRBJ1-2; 7 nucleotides agree with TRBD1. This CDR3 contains 15 residues. Germline V gives CDR1 MDHEN, CDR2 SYDVKM. J was trimmed by 3 bases and V by 3 bases; bases with no gene match: 7. Here the CDR3 reads CASSLSRDSHYGYTF. The CDR3 DNA sequence: TGTGCCAGCAGTTTGTCTCGGGACAGTCACTATGGCTACACCTTC.

The chain uses TRBV6-6 and TRBJ1-1, with TRBD1 identical over 7 bases. V was clipped by 5 bases and J by 11 bases; unmatched bases: 5. The length of the CDR3 is 11 residues. CDR1 and CDR2 from the germline V gene are MNHNY and SVGAGI (reference sequence). The CDR3 here is CASSTGAKAFF. In DNA form, the CDR3 reads TGTGCCAGCAGTACAGGGGCTAAGGCTTTCTTT.

A note on this clone: Possible read error: a much larger clone is one base away. The sample contains more than one DNA sequence encoding this CDR3. This rearrangement joins TRBV5-1 to TRBJ2-2; D possibly corresponds to TRBD2 (7 bases). V was pared by 4 bases and J by 6 bases, with 16 bases between. The germline CDR1 and CDR2 sequences are SGHRS and YFSETQ. The CDR3 loop spans 15 amino acids. The CDR3 protein is CASSPRRGGAGELFF. CDR3 sequence (DNA): TGCGCCAGCAGCCCCCGGAGGGGGGGGGCCGGGGAGCTGTTTTTT. Full variable domain (missing parts from reference TRBV5-1 and TRBJ2-2): KAGVTQTPRYLIKTRGQQVTLSCSPISGHRSVSWYQQTPGQGLQFLFEYFSETQRNKGNFPGRFSGRQFSNSRSEMNVSTLELGDSALYLCASSPRRGGAGELFFGEGSRLTVL.

V usage is TRBV5-1 and J usage is TRBJ2-5; TRBD1 might be the D (6 bases). Deletions cut 3 bases from V and 4 bases from J, with 13 bases between. CDR3 size: 14 residues. The germline V gene encodes CDR1 SGHRS and CDR2 YFSETQ. The DNA of the CDR3 is TGCGCCAGCAGCTCCCGGGCAGGGGCAGAGACCCAGTACTTC. Residues: CASSSRAGAETQYF.

V and J are TRBV28 and TRBJ2-7; 8 bases align to TRBD1. V lost 7 bases, J lost 10 bases, and 12 bases stayed unmatched. Germline V gene sequence: CDR1 MDHEN, CDR2 SYDVKM. The CDR3 sequence is 13 residues long. The CDR3: CASTVTGASRQYF. In DNA, the CDR3 is TGTGCCAGCACTGTGACAGGGGCGTCCCGTCAGTACTTC. The full variable domain, with the rest looked up from reference TRBV28 and TRBJ2-7, is DVKVTQSSRYLVKRTGEKVFLECVQDMDHENMFWYRQDPGLGLRLIYFSYDVKMKEKGDIPEGYSVSREKKERFSLILESASTNQTSMYLCASTVTGASRQYFGPGTRLTVT.

This clone has just a few counts. The rearrangement links TRBV12-5 to TRBJ2-4; TRBD1 matches at 8 bases. The junction had 17 bases not matched to a gene; V was cut back by 0 bases and J by 1 base. Per germline, CDR1 LGHNT and CDR2 FRNRAP. The CDR3 length is 21 residues. CDR3 coding DNA: TGTGCTAGTGGTTTGGTACCCGGCGGACAGGGATGGGTTAGGGCCAAAAACATTCAGTACTTC. It encodes CASGLVPGGQGWVRAKNIQYF.

This clone is termed medium-sized (0.01 to 0.1%). J is TRBJ1-1 and V is TRBV30; 8 positions match TRBD1. Germline V gene sequence: CDR1 GTSNPN, CDR2 SVGIG (reference sequence). CDR3 length: 18 amino acids. V lost 0 bases and J lost 3; bases outside the gene matches: 15. CDR3 sequence reads: CAWSVKSGQGPIYTEAFF. CDR3 nucleotide sequence: TGTGCCTGGAGTGTAAAGTCCGGACAGGGCCCTATCTACACTGAAGCTTTCTTT.

This chain connects TRBV29-1 to TRBJ1-1; maybe TRBD1 (5 bases). Trimming pared 6 bases from V and 0 bases from J, leaving 11 bases between. The CDR3 consists of 13 residues. Per germline, CDR1 SQVTM and CDR2 ANQGSEA. DNA for the CDR3: TGCAGCGTGGGGGGGACGGTGAACACTGAAGCTTTCTTT. The encoded protein is CSVGGTVNTEAFF.

V is TRBV4-1 and J is TRBJ1-6, with unresolved D. This CDR3 contains 18 residues. Germline CDR1 MGHRA, CDR2 YSYEKL. The germline V and J ends were trimmed by 1 base and 7 bases, with 20 bases remaining between them. The CDR3 bases are TGCGCCAGCAGCCAAGGCACGATCCCTAAAATGGCCAATTCACCCCTCCACTTT. This encodes CASSQGTIPKMANSPLHF.

The rearrangement joins TRBV14 to TRBJ1-6, with D possibly TRBD1 on 6 matching bases. Trimming took off 0 bases at V and 3 bases at J, with 9 bases between the two ends. This CDR3 has 16 residues. Germline-derived CDR1 and CDR2 are SGHDN and FVKESK. This chain's CDR3 is CASSQELRGYNSPLHF. In nucleotides, the CDR3 is TGTGCCAGCAGCCAAGAGCTCAGGGGCTATAATTCACCCCTCCACTTT.

By share, this clone ranks as medium-sized (0.01 to 0.1%). DNA for the CDR3: TGCGCCAGCAGCAATGGACGATTCCAACGCACAGATACGCAGTATTTT. This gives the protein CASSNGRFQRTDTQYF. This chain joins TRBV5-1 and TRBJ2-3, with D uncertain. Trimming took 4 bases from V and 1 from J, leaving 16 bases between them. Germline V gene data show CDR1 as SGHRS and CDR2 as YFSETQ. This CDR3 has 16 amino acids.

In its sample, this clone ranks as medium-sized (0.01 to 0.1%). This sequence joins TRBV5-1 and TRBJ2-2; 11 bases align to TRBD1. The germline V gene has CDR1 SGHRS and CDR2 YFSETQ. Trimming removed 6 bases from V and 1 base from J; junction bases left unmatched: 2. The CDR3 runs 15 residues. As DNA, the CDR3 is TGCGCCAGCACGGACAGGGGGCGGAACACCGGGGAGCTGTTTTTT. Residues: CASTDRGRNTGELFF.

The table lists this clone with a few counts. The CDR3 nucleotides read TGTGCCAGCAGCTTGGACAGGGGATATAATTCACCCCTCCACTTT. As protein: CASSLDRGYNSPLHF. V gene TRBV5-7 combines with J gene TRBJ1-6; 7 positions agree with TRBD1. TRBV5-7 carries the ORF label, with uncertain function. The CDR3 is made up of 15 amino acids. V was pared by 0 bases and J by 4 bases, with 1 base of the junction left unmatched.

The chain recombines TRBV5-1 with TRBJ1-6; 7 bases fit TRBD1. Looked up from germline, CDR1 is SGHRS and CDR2 is YFSETQ. Losses at the gene ends were 0 bases for V and 3 bases for J; bases not matched to a gene: 12. CDR3 length: 19 amino acids. CDR3 sequence: CASSLVLTDWTGYNSPLHF. The CDR3 DNA is TGCGCCAGCAGCTTGGTGCTTACGGACTGGACAGGCTATAATTCACCCCTCCACTTT.